The rows below give T cell receptor beta chains drawn from one sample of a study of spatial heterogeneity in lung cancer. One entry per CDR3 protein results from TCRdb running MiXCR on the 5' RACE reads. The repertoire holds roughly 48,000 distinct CDR3 sequences, 5.3% seen once, with approximately 10% in the top ten. The source was PBMCs, collected at surgery. The receptors were gathered from a male donor with early-stage non-small cell lung cancer. CDR3s include the opening cysteine and the closing phenylalanine or tryptophan. A D gene is named only where the DNA matches it firmly. Size values are once, few and many counts, or a class for expanded clones, and some rows have none.

d_call	v_call	clone_size	j_call	cdr3_aa	cdr3_nt
TRBD1	TRBV2	many	TRBJ1-2	CASSEGTVSIYGYTF	TGTGCCAGCAGTGAGGGGACAGTCTCGATCTATGGCTACACCTTC
-	TRBV27	-	TRBJ1-1	CASHPAGGANTEAFF	TGTGCCAGCCATCCCGCTGGGGGGGCGAACACTGAAGCTTTCTTT
TRBD1	TRBV2	many	TRBJ1-5	CASSEYRGDQPQHF	TGTGCCAGCAGTGAATACAGGGGGGATCAGCCCCAGCATTTT
-	TRBV27	many	TRBJ2-7	CASSSTGGERRVQYF	TGTGCCAGCAGTTCCACCGGTGGAGAACGACGCGTGCAGTACTTC
-	TRBV10-3	many	TRBJ1-6	CAISDAGLPGSSYNSPLHF	TGTGCCATCAGTGACGCCGGACTCCCGGGGAGCTCCTATAATTCACCCCTCCACTTT
TRBD2	TRBV5-4	many	TRBJ2-3	CASSQRAGGDTDTQYF	TGTGCCAGCAGCCAAAGAGCGGGGGGGGACACAGATACGCAGTATTTT
-	TRBV24-1	many	TRBJ1-1	CATSDGTRAFF	TGTGCCACCAGTGATGGTACCCGAGCTTTCTTT
-	TRBV20-1	many	TRBJ2-5	CSGTAYQETQYF	TGCAGTGGCACAGCGTACCAAGAGACCCAGTACTTC
TRBD1	TRBV28	many	TRBJ1-4	CASSLTGGTPHEKLFF	TGTGCCAGCAGCCTTACAGGGGGTACCCCCCATGAAAAACTGTTTTTT
TRBD1	TRBV7-2	many	TRBJ2-2	CASVPPGQGGTGELFF	TGTGCCAGCGTCCCTCCGGGACAGGGGGGCACCGGGGAGCTGTTTTTT
TRBD2	TRBV20-1	many	TRBJ2-3	CSARGVAGSVGTDTQYF	TGCAGTGCTAGAGGAGTAGCGGGGTCCGTTGGGACAGATACGCAGTATTTT
TRBD2	TRBV6-2/TRBV6-3	many	TRBJ2-1	CASSYRTSGAPYNEQFF	TGTGCCAGCAGTTACCGGACTAGCGGGGCACCCTACAATGAGCAGTTCTTC
TRBD2	TRBV6-1	few	TRBJ2-7	CASSEGPLAGVDEQYF	TGTGCCAGCAGTGAGGGGCCGCTAGCGGGAGTGGACGAGCAGTACTTC
TRBD2	TRBV29-1	many	TRBJ2-2	CSAGGGLAGATGELFF	TGCAGCGCAGGGGGGGGACTAGCGGGAGCCACCGGGGAGCTGTTTTTT
-	TRBV5-1	-	TRBJ2-1	CASNPGLTNNEQFF	TGCGCCAGCAACCCCGGACTAACAAACAATGAGCAGTTCTTC
TRBD1	TRBV5-1	many	TRBJ2-7	CASRQPGQGSEQYF	TGCGCCAGCAGGCAGCCGGGACAGGGGAGCGAGCAGTACTTC
TRBD2	TRBV5-1	few	TRBJ2-5	CASRLEGLEGTQYF	TGCGCCAGCCGCTTGGAGGGACTAGAAGGGACCCAGTACTTC
-	TRBV5-1	few	TRBJ2-7	CASSSLGNIYEQYF	TGCGCCAGCTCATCCTTAGGGAATATCTACGAGCAGTACTTC
-	TRBV7-2	many	TRBJ2-5	CASSWGTVEGETQYF	TGTGCCAGCAGCTGGGGGACAGTGGAGGGAGAGACCCAGTACTTC
-	TRBV3-1	many	TRBJ1-1	CASSPVGGTEAFF	TGTGCCAGCAGCCCTGTTGGAGGAACTGAAGCTTTCTTT